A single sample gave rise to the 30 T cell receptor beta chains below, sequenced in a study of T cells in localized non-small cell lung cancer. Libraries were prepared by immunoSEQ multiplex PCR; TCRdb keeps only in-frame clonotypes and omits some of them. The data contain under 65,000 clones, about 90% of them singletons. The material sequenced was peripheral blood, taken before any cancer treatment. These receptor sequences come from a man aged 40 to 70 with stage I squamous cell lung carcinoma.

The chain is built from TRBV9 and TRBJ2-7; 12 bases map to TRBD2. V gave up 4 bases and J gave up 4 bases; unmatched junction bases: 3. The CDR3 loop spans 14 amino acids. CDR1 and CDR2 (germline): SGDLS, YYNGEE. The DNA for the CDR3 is TGTGCCAGCAGCCTGACTAGCGGGAGTTACGAGCAGTACTTC. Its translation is CASSLTSGSYEQYF.

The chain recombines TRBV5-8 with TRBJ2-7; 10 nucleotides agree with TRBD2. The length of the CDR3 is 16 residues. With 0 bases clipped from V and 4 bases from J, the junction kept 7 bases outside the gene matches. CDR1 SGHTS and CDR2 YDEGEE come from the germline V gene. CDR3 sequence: CASSLDRLAGAYEQYF. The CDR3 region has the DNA TGTGCCAGCAGCTTGGATCGGCTAGCGGGAGCGTACGAGCAGTACTTC.

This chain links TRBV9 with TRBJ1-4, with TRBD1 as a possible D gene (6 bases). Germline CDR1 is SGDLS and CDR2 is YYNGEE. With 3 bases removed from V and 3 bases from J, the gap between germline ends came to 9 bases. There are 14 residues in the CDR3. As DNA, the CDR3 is TGTGCCAGCAGCGCGGGACAATCTAATGAAAAACTGTTTTTT. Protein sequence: CASSAGQSNEKLFF.

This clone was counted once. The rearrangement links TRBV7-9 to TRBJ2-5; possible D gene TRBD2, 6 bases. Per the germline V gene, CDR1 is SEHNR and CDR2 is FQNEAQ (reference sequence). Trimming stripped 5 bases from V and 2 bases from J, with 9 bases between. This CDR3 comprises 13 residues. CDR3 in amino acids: CASSPSAQETQYF. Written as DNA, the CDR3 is TGTGCCAGCAGCCCTAGCGCTCAAGAGACCCAGTACTTC.

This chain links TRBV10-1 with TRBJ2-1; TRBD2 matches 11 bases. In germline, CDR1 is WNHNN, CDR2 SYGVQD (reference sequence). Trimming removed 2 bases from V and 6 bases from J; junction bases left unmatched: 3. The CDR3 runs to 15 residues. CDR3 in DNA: TGCGCCAGCAGTGAGAGGACTAGCGGGTCCAATGAGCAGTTCTTC. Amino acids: CASSERTSGSNEQFF.

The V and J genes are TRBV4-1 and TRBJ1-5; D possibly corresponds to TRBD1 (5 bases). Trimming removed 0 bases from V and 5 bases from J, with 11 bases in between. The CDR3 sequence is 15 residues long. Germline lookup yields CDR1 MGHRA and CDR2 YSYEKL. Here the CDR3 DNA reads TGCGCCAGCAGCCAAGATAGTGGGACCTATCAGCCCCAGCATTTT. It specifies CASSQDSGTYQPQHF.

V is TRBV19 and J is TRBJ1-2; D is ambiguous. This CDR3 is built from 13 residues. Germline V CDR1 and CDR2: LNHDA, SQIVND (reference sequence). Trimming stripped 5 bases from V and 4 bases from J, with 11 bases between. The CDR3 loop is CASSLPGSYGYTF. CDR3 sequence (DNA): TGTGCCAGTAGTCTCCCCGGGAGCTATGGCTACACCTTC.

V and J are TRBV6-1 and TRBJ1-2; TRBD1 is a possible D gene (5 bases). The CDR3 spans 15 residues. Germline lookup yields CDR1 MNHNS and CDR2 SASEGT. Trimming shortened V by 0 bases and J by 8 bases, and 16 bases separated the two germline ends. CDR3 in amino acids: CASSEARGGAEGYTF. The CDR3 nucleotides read TGTGCCAGCAGTGAAGCGCGCGGAGGGGCAGAAGGCTACACCTTC.

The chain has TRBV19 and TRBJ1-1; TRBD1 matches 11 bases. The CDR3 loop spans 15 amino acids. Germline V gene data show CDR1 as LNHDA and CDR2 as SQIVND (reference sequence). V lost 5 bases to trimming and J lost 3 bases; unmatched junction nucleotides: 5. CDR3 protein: CASSLRTGGDTEAFF. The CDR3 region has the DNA TGTGCCAGTAGTTTACGGACAGGGGGCGACACTGAAGCTTTCTTT.

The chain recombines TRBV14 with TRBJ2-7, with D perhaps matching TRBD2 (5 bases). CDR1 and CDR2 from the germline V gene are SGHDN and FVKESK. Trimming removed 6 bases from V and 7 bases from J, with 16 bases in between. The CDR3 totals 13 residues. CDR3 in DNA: TGTGCCAGCAGTCCCCCGGGCACGGGAGAGCAGTACTTC. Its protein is CASSPPGTGEQYF.

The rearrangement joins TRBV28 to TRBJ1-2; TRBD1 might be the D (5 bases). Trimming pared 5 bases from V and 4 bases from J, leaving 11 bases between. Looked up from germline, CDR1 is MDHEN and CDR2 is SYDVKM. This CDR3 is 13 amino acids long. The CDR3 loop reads CASSRGGAYGYTF. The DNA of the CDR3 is TGTGCCAGCAGTCGGGGAGGGGCCTATGGCTACACCTTC.

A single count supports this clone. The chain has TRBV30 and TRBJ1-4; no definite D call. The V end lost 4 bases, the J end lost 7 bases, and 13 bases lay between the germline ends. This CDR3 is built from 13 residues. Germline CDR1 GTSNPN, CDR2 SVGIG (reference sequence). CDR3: CAWMSVYGEKLFF. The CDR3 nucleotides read TGTGCCTGGATGTCTGTCTACGGTGAAAAACTGTTTTTT.

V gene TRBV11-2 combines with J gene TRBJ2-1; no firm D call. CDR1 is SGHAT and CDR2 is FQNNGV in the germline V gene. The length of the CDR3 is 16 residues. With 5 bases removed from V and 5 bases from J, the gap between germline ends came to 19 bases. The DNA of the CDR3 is TGTGCCAGCAGCCAAGTGGACCGACCCTATGACAATGAGCAGTTCTTC. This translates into CASSQVDRPYDNEQFF.

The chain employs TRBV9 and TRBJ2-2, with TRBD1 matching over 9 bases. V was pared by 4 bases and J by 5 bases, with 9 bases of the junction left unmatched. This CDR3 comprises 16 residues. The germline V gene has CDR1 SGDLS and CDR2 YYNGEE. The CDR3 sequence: CASSPQGQGRTGELFF. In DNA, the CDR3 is TGTGCCAGCAGCCCACAGGGACAGGGAAGGACCGGGGAGCTGTTTTTT. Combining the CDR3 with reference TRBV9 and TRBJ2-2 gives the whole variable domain DSGVTQTPKHLITATGQRVTLRCSPRSGDLSVYWYQQSLDQGLQFLIQYYNGEERAKGNILERFSAQQFPDLHSELNLSSLELGDSALYFCASSPQGQGRTGELFFGEGSRLTVL.

CDR3 protein: CASSNLILETQYF. The CDR3 DNA reads TGTGCCAGTTCTAACCTGATATTGGAGACCCAGTACTTC. The chain carries TRBV19 and TRBJ2-5; D not certain. The V end lost 8 bases, the J end lost 5 bases, and 15 bases lay between the germline ends. The CDR3 is made up of 13 amino acids. Germline V gene sequence: CDR1 LNHDA, CDR2 SQIVND (reference sequence).

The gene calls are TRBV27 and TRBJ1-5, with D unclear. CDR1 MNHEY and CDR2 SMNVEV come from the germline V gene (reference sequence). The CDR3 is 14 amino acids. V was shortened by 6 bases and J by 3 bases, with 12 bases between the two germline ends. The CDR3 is CASRPDRSNQPQHF. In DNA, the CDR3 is TGTGCCAGCAGGCCGGACCGATCCAATCAGCCCCAGCATTTT.

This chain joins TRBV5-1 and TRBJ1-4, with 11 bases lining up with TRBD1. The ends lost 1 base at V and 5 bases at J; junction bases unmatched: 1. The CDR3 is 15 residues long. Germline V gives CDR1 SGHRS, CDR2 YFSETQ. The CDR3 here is CASSLRTGGNEKLFF. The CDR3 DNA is TGCGCCAGCAGCTTGAGGACAGGGGGCAATGAAAAACTGTTTTTT.

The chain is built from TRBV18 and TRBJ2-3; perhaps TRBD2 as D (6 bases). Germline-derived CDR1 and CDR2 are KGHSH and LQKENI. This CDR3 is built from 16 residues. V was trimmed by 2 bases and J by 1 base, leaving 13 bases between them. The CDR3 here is CASSPVKLAGTDTQYF. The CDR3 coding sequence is TGTGCCAGCTCACCAGTCAAACTAGCAGGCACAGATACGCAGTATTTT. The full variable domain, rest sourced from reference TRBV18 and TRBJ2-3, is NAGVMQNPRHLVRRRGQEARLRCSPMKGHSHVYWYRQLPEEGLKFMVYLQKENIIDESGMPKERFSAEFPKEGPSILRIQQVVRGDSAAYFCASSPVKLAGTDTQYFGPGTRLTVL.

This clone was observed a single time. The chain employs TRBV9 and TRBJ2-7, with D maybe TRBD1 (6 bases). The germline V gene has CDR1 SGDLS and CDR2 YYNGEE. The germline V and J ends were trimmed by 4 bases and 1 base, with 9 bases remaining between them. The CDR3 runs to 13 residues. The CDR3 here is CASSTGISYEQYF. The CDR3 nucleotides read TGTGCCAGCAGCACAGGGATTTCCTACGAGCAGTACTTC.

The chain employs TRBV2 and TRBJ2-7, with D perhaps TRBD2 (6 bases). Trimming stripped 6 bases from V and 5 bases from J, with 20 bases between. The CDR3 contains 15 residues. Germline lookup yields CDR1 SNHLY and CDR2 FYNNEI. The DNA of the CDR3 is TGTGCCAGCAGGGGGGTAGCGGAGCTCACTGACGAGCAGTACTTC. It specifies CASRGVAELTDEQYF.

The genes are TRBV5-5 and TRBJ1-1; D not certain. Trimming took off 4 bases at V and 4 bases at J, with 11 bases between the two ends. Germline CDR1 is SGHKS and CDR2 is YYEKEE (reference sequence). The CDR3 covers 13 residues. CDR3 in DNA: TGTGCCAGCAGCCCCTTAGAATCCACTGAAGCTTTCTTT. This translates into CASSPLESTEAFF.

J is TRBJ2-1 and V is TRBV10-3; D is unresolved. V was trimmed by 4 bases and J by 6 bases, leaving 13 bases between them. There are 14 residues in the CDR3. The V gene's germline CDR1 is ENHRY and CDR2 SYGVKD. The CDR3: CAISAVVGSNEQFF. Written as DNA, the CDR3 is TGTGCCATCAGTGCGGTAGTAGGGTCCAATGAGCAGTTCTTC.

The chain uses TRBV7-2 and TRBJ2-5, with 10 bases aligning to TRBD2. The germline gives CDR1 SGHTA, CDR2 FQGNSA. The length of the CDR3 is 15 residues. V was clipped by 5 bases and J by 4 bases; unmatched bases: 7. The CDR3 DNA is TGTGCCAGCAGCGGCAGCGGGAGGGCCGCAGAGACCCAGTACTTC. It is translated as CASSGSGRAAETQYF.

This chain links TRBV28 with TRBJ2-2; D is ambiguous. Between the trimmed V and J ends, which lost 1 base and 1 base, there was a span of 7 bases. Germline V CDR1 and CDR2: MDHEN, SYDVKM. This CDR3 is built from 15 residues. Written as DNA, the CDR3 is TGTGCCAGCAGTTTATCGTGGCAGAACACCGGGGAGCTGTTTTTT. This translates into CASSLSWQNTGELFF. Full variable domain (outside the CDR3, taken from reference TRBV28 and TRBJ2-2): DVKVTQSSRYLVKRTGEKVFLECVQDMDHENMFWYRQDPGLGLRLIYFSYDVKMKEKGDIPEGYSVSREKKERFSLILESASTNQTSMYLCASSLSWQNTGELFFGEGSRLTVL.

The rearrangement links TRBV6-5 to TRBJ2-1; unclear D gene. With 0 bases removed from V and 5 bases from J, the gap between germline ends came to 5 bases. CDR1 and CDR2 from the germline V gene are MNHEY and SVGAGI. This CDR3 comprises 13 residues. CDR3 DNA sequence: TGTGCCAGCAGTTACTCCTTGAACAATGAGCAGTTCTTC. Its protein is CASSYSLNNEQFF.

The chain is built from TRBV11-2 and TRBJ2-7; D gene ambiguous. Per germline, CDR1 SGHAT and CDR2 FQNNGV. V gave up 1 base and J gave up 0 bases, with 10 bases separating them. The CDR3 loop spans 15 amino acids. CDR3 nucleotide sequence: TGTGCCAGCAGCTTAGCGGCGGTTTACTCCTACGAGCAGTACTTC. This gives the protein CASSLAAVYSYEQYF.

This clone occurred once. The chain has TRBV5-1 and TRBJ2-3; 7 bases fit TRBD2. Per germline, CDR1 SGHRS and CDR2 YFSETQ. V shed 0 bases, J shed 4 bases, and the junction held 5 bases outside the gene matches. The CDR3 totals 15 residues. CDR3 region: CASSLVLGRADTQYF. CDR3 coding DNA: TGCGCCAGCAGCTTGGTGCTGGGGAGGGCAGATACGCAGTATTTT.

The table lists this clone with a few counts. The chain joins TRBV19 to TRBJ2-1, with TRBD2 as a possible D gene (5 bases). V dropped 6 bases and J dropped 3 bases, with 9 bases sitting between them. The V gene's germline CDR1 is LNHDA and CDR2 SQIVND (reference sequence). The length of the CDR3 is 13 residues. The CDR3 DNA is TGTGCCAGTAGCCCGGGGAGCTACAATGAGCAGTTCTTC. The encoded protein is CASSPGSYNEQFF.

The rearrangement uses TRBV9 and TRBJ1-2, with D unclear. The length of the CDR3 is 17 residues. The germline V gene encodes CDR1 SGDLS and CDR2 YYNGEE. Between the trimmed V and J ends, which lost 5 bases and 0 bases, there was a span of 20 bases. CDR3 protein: CASSPNEGQRANYGYTF. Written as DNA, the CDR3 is TGTGCCAGCAGTCCAAATGAAGGCCAGAGGGCTAACTATGGCTACACCTTC.

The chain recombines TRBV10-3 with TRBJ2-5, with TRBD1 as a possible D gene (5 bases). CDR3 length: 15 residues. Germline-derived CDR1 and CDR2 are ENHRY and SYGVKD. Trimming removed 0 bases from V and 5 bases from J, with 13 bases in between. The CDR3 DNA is TGTGCCATCAGTGAGTCGAATCAGGGTGACGAGACCCAGTACTTC. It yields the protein CAISESNQGDETQYF.